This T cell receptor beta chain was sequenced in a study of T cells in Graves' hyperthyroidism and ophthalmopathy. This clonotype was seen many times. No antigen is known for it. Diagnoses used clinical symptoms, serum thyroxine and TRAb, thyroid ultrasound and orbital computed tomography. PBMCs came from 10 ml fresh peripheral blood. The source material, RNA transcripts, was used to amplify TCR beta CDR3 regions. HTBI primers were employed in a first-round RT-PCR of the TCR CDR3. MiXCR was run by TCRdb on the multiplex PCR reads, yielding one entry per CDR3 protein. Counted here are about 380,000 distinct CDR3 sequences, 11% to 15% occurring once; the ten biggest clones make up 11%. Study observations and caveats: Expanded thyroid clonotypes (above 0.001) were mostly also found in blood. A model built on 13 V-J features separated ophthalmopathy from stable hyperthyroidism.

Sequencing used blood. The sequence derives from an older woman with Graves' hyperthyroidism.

The CDR3 sequence is CASSLVQGLYGYTF. For the CDR3, the DNA is TGTGCCAGCAGCTTAGTTCAGGGGTTATATGGCTACACCTTC. The V gene is TRBV7-2, the J gene TRBJ1-2, with D possibly TRBD1 on 6 matching bases. V was trimmed by 1 base and J by 5 bases, leaving 11 bases between them. This CDR3 comprises 14 residues. The germline CDR1 and CDR2 sequences are SGHTA and FQGNSA.